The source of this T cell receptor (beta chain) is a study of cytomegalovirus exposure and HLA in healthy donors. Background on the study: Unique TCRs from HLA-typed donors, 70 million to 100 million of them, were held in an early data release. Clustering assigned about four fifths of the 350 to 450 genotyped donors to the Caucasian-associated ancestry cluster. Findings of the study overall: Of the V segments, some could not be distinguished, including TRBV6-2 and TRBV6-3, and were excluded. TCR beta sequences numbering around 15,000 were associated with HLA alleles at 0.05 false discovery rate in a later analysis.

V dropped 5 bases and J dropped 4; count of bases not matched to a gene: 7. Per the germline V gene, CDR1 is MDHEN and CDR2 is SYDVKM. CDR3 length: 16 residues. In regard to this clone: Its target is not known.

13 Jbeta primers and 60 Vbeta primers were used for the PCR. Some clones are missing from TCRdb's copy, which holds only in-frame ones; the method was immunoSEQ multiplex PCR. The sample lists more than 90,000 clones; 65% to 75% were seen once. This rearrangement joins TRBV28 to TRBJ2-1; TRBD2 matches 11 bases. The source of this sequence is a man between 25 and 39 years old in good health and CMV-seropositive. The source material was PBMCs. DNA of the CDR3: TGTGCCAGCAGTGGTAGCGGGGGGGCCTTGTACAATGAGCAGTTCTTC. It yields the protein CASSGSGGALYNEQFF.